This T cell receptor (beta chain) was observed in a study of blood T cell repertoires in COVID-19. Overall study: Samples of COVID-19 (acute and convalescent) were obtained from the United States, Italy and Spain. In each case, the material was cDNA or gDNA derived from T cells, B-cell-depleted T cells, or PBMCs.

The germline CDR1 and CDR2 sequences are LGHNA and YSLEER. This CDR3 region has 14 residues. V lost 3 bases to trimming and J lost 7 bases, with 15 bases between them. Original processing notes: Reference gene primer amplification gave estimated nucleated cell counts. Assay: immunoSEQ multiplex PCR; the TCRdb copy retains only in-frame clones and omits some. For V, J and clone size, that table is used; D and trimming come from the DNA. Of some 350,000 clones in the sample, around nine tenths are singletons; the top ten hold more than 3%. Sequenced input: peripheral blood. The chain carries TRBV4-3 and TRBJ1-2; tentatively, D is TRBD1 (5 bases). This TCR derives from a woman between 18 and 30 years old who had recovered from COVID-19. For the CDR3, the DNA is TGCGCCAGCAGCCAGGCGACAGCGCGCCCTGGCTACACCTTC. It translates to CASSQATARPGYTF.